This is a list of T cell receptor beta chains from one sample in a study of blood T cell repertoires in COVID-19. The data were produced by immunoSEQ multiplex PCR, yet TCRdb's version contains in-frame clones alone and is incomplete. The table includes 170,000 or so clones, roughly 88% detected once. Sequencing was performed on peripheral blood. These receptors were collected from a woman between 35 and 50 years old with COVID-19, enrolled during active disease. Each CDR3 is given with its conserved first and last residue. Each record gives: V gene, J gene, CDR3 protein.

>TRBV24-1|TRBJ2-2
CATSDRKGQGLTGELFF
>TRBV5-1|TRBJ2-7
CASSPLTYEQYF
>TRBV5-1|TRBJ1-5
CASSLEGAKGNQPQHF
>TRBV28|TRBJ1-2
CASSLGAYGYTF
>TRBV5-1|TRBJ2-5
CASSIQGQGVSGETQYF
>TRBV2|TRBJ1-1
CASRDRGRFGGTEAFF
>TRBV6-5|TRBJ1-1
CASSDLNAAVRAFF
>TRBV18|TRBJ1-1
CASSLDRPPEAFF
>TRBV3-1/TRBV3-2|TRBJ2-1
CASSPDSGSRYNEQFF
>TRBV3-1/TRBV3-2|TRBJ1-1
CASSPELGLVSGTEAFF
>TRBV18|TRBJ1-3
CASSPASGNTIYF
>TRBV7-9|TRBJ2-6
CASSRQSSGANVLTF
>TRBV10-3|TRBJ1-2
CAISESEGILDGYTF
>TRBV6-5|TRBJ1-3
CASTLSRGVNTIYF
>TRBV9|TRBJ1-1
CASSVALNTEAFF
>TRBV2|TRBJ2-7
CASSARVSYEQYF
>TRBV28|TRBJ2-7
CASRTSGSWSEQYF
>TRBV18|TRBJ1-1
CASSPSSGGTEAFF
>TRBV3-1/TRBV3-2|TRBJ2-7
CASSQELAGAYEQYF
>TRBV6-4|TRBJ1-2
CASSPTGGWGYTF
>TRBV7-3|TRBJ2-7
CASSLRGTGDYEQYF
>TRBV11-3|TRBJ2-6
CASSRILSTRPLSGANVLTF
>TRBV10-3|TRBJ2-7
CAIGGQAPRDEQYF
>TRBV7-9|TRBJ2-7
CASSQRSGGASYEQYF
>TRBV7-2|TRBJ1-2
CASSSRIGGYTF
>TRBV6-2/TRBV6-3|TRBJ2-7
CASSYGQGAYEQYF
>TRBV29-1|TRBJ2-7
CGTSGTASSYEQYF
>TRBV5-4|TRBJ2-1
CASSWTGGNEQFF